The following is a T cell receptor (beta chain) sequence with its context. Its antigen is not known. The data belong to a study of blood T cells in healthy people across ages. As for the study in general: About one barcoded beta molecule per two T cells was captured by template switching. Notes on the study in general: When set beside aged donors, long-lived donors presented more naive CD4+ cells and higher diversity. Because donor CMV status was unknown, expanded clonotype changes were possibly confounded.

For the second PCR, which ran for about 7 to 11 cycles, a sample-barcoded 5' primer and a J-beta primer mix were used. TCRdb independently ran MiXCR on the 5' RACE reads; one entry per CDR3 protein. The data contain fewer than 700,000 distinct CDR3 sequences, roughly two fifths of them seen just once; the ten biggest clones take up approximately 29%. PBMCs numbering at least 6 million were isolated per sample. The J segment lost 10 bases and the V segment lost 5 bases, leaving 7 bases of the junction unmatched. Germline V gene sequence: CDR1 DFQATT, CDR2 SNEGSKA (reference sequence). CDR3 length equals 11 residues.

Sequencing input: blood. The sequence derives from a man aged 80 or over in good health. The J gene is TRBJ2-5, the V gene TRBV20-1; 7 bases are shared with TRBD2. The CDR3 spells CSAGGGQGQYF. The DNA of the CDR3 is TGCAGTGCTGGGGGAGGGCAGGGCCAGTACTTC.